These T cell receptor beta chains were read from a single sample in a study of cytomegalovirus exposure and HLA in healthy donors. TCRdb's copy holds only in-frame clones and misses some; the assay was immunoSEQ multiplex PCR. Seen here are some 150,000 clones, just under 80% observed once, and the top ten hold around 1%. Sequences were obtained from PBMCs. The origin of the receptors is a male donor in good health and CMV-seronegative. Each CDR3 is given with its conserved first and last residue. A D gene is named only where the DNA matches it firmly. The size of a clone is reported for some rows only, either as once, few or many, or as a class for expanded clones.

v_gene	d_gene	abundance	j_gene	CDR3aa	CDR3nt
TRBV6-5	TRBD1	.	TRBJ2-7	CASRRGGQGAYEQYF	TGTGCCAGCAGGCGAGGGGGACAGGGGGCATACGAGCAGTACTTC
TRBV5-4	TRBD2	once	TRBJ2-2	CASSKAGGRGELFF	TGTGCCAGCAGCAAAGCGGGGGGGCGCGGGGAGCTGTTTTTT
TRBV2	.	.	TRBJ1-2	CASSEALGGYTF	TGTGCCAGTAGTGAAGCGCTAGGTGGCTACACCTTC
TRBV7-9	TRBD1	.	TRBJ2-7	CASSSGQGLSYEQYF	TGTGCCAGCAGCTCGGGACAGGGACTCTCCTACGAGCAGTACTTC
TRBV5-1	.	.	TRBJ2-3	CASSLEVGGLEDTQYF	TGCGCCAGCAGCTTGGAGGTGGGGGGGCTTGAGGATACGCAGTATTTT
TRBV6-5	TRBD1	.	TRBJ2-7	CASSYSLGTVSYEQYF	TGTGCCAGCAGTTACTCTCTCGGGACAGTATCCTACGAGCAGTACTTC
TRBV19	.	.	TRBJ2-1	CASSIGLAYNEQFF	TGTGCCAGTAGTATAGGACTAGCCTACAATGAGCAGTTCTTC
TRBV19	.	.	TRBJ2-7	CASSIDSPYEQYF	TGTGCCAGTAGTATAGATAGCCCCTACGAGCAGTACTTC
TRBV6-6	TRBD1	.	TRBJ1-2	CASSYQETGGGYTF	TGTGCCAGCAGTTACCAAGAGACAGGGGGTGGCTACACCTTC
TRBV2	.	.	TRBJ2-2	CASVLQGGTGELFF	TGTGCCAGCGTCCTCCAAGGGGGCACCGGGGAGCTGTTTTTT
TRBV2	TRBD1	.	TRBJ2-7	CASHRGYEQYF	TGTGCCAGCCACAGGGGCTACGAGCAGTACTTC
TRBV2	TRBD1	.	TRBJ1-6	CASRPTGGKNSPLHF	TGTGCCAGCAGACCGACAGGGGGAAAGAATTCACCCCTCCACTTT
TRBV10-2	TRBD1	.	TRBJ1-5	CASSESRGNQPQHF	TGCGCCAGCAGTGAGTCCAGGGGGAATCAGCCCCAGCATTTT
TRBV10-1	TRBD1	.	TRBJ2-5	CASSVGTGREIRQETQYF	TGCGCCAGCAGTGTAGGGACAGGGCGGGAAATAAGGCAAGAGACCCAGTACTTC
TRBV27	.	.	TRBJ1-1	CASSSRTVVNTEAFF	TGTGCCAGCAGTTCTAGAACGGTGGTGAACACTGAAGCTTTCTTT
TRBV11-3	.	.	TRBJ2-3	CASSEAQEGTDTQYF	TGTGCCAGCAGCGAAGCCCAGGAGGGCACAGATACGCAGTATTTT
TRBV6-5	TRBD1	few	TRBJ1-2	CASSSSGQGLNYGYTF	TGTGCCAGCAGTTCCTCGGGACAGGGCCTCAACTATGGCTACACCTTC
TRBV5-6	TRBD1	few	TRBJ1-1	CASSSPTGGHTEAFF	TGTGCCAGCAGCTCACCGACAGGGGGCCACACTGAAGCTTTCTTT
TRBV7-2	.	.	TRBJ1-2	CASSFHREGNYGYTF	TGTGCCAGCAGCTTTCACAGGGAGGGCAACTATGGCTACACCTTC
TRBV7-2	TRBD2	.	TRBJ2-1	CASSLGGLAGGGTGEQFF	TGTGCCAGCAGCTTAGGCGGACTAGCGGGGGGGGGCACGGGTGAGCAGTTCTTC
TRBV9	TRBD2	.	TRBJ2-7	CASSLDPTSNEQYF	TGTGCCAGCAGCCTTGACCCGACTAGCAACGAGCAGTACTTC